The present entry profiles one TCR beta chain with its context. Its antigen remains unknown. The data stem from a study of T cell repertoires in cytomegalovirus infection. In germline, CDR1 is SQVTM, CDR2 ANQGSEA. Trimming took 3 bases from V and 2 from J; bases not matched to a gene: 3. This CDR3 is built from 14 residues. Each CDR3 protein is one row after TCRdb ran MiXCR on the reads. The repertoire holds roughly 78,000 distinct CDR3 sequences, approximately 40% seen once, with just over 90% in the top ten. The sequence came from a human donor in good health (CMV status not recorded). Some clones in this sample may be carry-over from other donors' samples. This chain joins TRBV29-1 and TRBJ1-3, with TRBD1 matching 8 bases. The source was CD8+ T cells from cultured PBMCs, collected from culture after CMV antigen stimulation. The CDR3 loop is CSVDRRGPGNTIYF. The CDR3 coding sequence is TGCAGCGTTGATCGCAGGGGGCCTGGAAACACCATATATTTT.